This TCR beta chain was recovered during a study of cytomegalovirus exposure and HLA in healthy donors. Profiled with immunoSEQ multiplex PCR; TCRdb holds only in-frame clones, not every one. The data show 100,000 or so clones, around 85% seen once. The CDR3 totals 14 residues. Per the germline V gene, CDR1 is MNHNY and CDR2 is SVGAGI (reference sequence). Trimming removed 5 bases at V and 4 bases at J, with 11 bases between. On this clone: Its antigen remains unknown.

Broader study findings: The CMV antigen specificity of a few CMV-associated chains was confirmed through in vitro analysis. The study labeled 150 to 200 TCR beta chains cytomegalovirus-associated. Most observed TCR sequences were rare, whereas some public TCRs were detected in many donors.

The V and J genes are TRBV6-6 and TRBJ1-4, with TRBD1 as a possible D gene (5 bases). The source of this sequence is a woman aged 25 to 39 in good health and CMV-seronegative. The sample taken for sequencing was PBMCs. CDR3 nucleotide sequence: TGTGCCAGCAGTCGGACACGGAGTAATGAAAAACTGTTTTTT. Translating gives CASSRTRSNEKLFF.